This T cell receptor (beta chain) appears in the sequencing data of a study of T cells after somatic rescue of genetic block. Clones were sequenced by immunoSEQ multiplex PCR, and TCRdb holds only the in-frame ones, with some missing. The sample contains approximately 67,000 clones, just over 90% of which appear only once. Germline CDR1 and CDR2: SGHTA and FQGNSA. The CDR3 contains 12 residues. V lost 3 bases, J lost 5 bases, and 6 bases lay in between. The source of this sequence is a man aged 40-49 years. This rearrangement joins TRBV7-2 to TRBJ2-3, with D unresolved. Source material: peripheral blood mononuclear cells (PBMCs). This CDR3 reads CASSFGIDTQYF. The CDR3, as DNA: TGTGCCAGCAGCTTCGGTATAGATACGCAGTATTTT.